The 4 T cell receptor beta chains presented below share a single source sample, sequenced in a study of blood T cells in healthy people across ages. The use of a sample-barcoded 5' primer and a J-beta primer mix characterized a second PCR of roughly 7 to 11 cycles. One entry per CDR3 protein, called by TCRdb with MiXCR from the 5' RACE reads. The table has around 2 million distinct CDR3 sequences, about 39% seen once. Source material: blood. Receptor source: a human donor in good health.

This clonotype was counted only a few times. The chain couples TRBV7-6 to TRBJ1-2, with D perhaps matching TRBD1 (6 bases). The CDR3 is 19 amino acids. Per germline, CDR1 SGHVS and CDR2 FNYEAQ. V lost 0 bases and J 1 base, leaving 21 bases between the germline ends. CDR3 residues: CASSLARSFTGTGNYGYTF. The CDR3 DNA is TGTGCCAGCAGCTTAGCCCGGTCCTTTACAGGGACGGGTAACTATGGCTACACCTTC.

The chain uses TRBV12-5 and TRBJ1-6; perhaps TRBD1 as D (6 bases). This CDR3 region has 16 residues. Germline CDR1 LGHNT, CDR2 FRNRAP. V was trimmed by 6 bases and J by 2 bases, leaving 14 bases between them. As DNA, the CDR3 is TGTGCTAGTGGACATGGACAGCTTCCCTATAATTCACCCCTCCACTTT. Translated, it gives CASGHGQLPYNSPLHF.

The rearrangement uses TRBV7-2 and TRBJ1-1; TRBD1 might be the D (5 bases). The germline V gene encodes CDR1 SGHTA and CDR2 FQGNSA. CDR3 size: 13 residues. V was pared by 7 bases and J by 1 base, with 10 bases between. CDR3 in amino acids: CASNPDRNTEAFF. The DNA for the CDR3 is TGTGCCAGCAACCCCGACAGGAACACTGAAGCTTTCTTT.

The genes are TRBV29-1 and TRBJ1-2; 8 nucleotides match TRBD1. The CDR3 extends over 14 amino acids. CDR1 is SQVTM and CDR2 is ANQGSEA in the germline V gene. After removal of 6 bases from V and 2 bases from J, the junction contained 8 bases not matched to a gene. CDR3: CSVLTGTGNYGYTF. In nucleotides, the CDR3 is TGCAGCGTGTTAACCGGGACAGGAAACTATGGCTACACCTTC.